In this sample, the clone carrying this T cell receptor beta chain turned up once. No antigen is known for it. The trim removed 5 bases at V and 3 bases at J, leaving 7 bases unmatched. Germline CDR1 is LNHDA and CDR2 is SQIVND (reference sequence). The CDR3 contains 15 residues. This sample stems from a study of cytomegalovirus exposure and HLA in healthy donors. Study-wide points: TCR beta V- and J-gene trimming was later associated with a missense DCLRE1C variant. Previously analyzed data showed that most TCR beta V segments were productive at a frequency of about 90% or about 30%. Researchers catalogued 164 TCR beta chains as cytomegalovirus-associated. Analysis performed later showed TCR beta chains linked to HLA being more clonally expanded than equally common others.

The primer mix had 60 Vbeta and 13 Jbeta primers. Generated by immunoSEQ multiplex PCR, the TCRdb table keeps only in-frame clones and is missing some. This sample yields roughly 190,000 clones, of which roughly four fifths are seen a single time; about 10% belongs to the top ten. This chain links TRBV19 with TRBJ1-5; TRBD1 matches 7 bases. The sequenced sample was PBMCs. The sequence was collected from a woman aged 45 to 65 in good health and CMV-seropositive. The CDR3, as DNA: TGTGCCAGTAGTTTAGGACAGGAACTCAATCAGCCCCAGCATTTT. This translates into CASSLGQELNQPQHF. Supplemented by reference TRBV19 and TRBJ1-5, the full variable domain reads DGGITQSPKYLFRKEGQNVTLSCEQNLNHDAMYWYRQDPGQGLRLIYYSQIVNDFQKGDIAEGYSVSREKKESFPLTVTSAQKNPTAFYLCASSLGQELNQPQHFGDGTRLSIL.